This T cell receptor (beta chain) came from a study of OX40 agonist ivuxolimab in advanced cancers. Background for the entire study: Ivuxolimab, which targeted the costimulatory receptor OX40 (CD134), was an agonistic, fully human IgG2 monoclonal antibody. In the dose-escalation cohort, 70% to 85% of patients were male, and the mean age was approximately 60 years, with a range of about 23 to 80. Intravenous ivuxolimab was administered to patients every 2 weeks at six dose levels: 0.01, 0.1, 0.3, 1.5, 3 and 10 mg/kg. The monotherapy dose-escalation portion (N of about 49 patients) of the phase I ivuxolimab trial is reported in the paper. Of the roughly 50 dose-escalation patients, hepatocellular carcinoma was present in about 20, melanoma in roughly 15, renal cell carcinoma in 9 and head and neck cancer in 9. Partial responses were achieved by three dose-escalation patients, of whom one had hepatocellular carcinoma and two had cutaneous melanoma. Prior anti-PD-1, anti-PD-L1 or anti-CTLA-4 therapy was permitted, and about two fifths of dose-escalation patients had received checkpoint inhibitors. The point of sequencing TCRbeta in the periphery was to test whether ivuxolimab changed TCR sequence diversity and drove clonal T-cell expansion. Overall study outcomes, separate from this receptor: The antigen specificity of the peripheral T cells that underwent clonal expansion was not determined. At doses of 0.1 to 3.0 mg/kg, clonal expansion of both CD4+ and CD8+ blood T cells was observed from baseline to week 6. Low levels of normalized T-cell clonal expansion were also seen in some patients who did not respond. After ivuxolimab, CD8+ T cells had more expanded clones than CD4+ T cells on average. In the 0.1-3.0 mg/kg groups, partial responders had among the lowest normalized peripheral clonal expansion, particularly in CD8+ T cells.

The junction carries 13 bases between V and J, which are trimmed by 4 bases and 4 bases respectively. CDR1 and CDR2 are read off the germline V gene as MNHEY and SVGAGI. The CDR3 measures 15 amino acids from cysteine to phenylalanine. Of all the DNA, just the CDR3 is kept, 45 bases in frame from base 1. Regarding this clone: Its antigen is unknown. Nothing much larger sits one base from this clone, and base qualities are not available.

Patients with a history of autoimmune disease or receiving systemic immunosuppression were excluded from the trial. Peripheral blood for TCR sequencing was drawn from every dose cohort at baseline, at cycle 4 day 1 and at cycle 7 day 1. The samples were drawn from a first-in-human, open-label, multicenter phase I dose-escalation trial of ivuxolimab. Adults with locally advanced or metastatic melanoma, renal cell carcinoma, hepatocellular carcinoma or head and neck squamous cell carcinoma were enrolled in the trial. Before TCR sequencing, CD4+ T cells and CD8+ T cells from peripheral blood were sorted into separate populations. To sequence the TCRbeta CDR3 region, genomic DNA was isolated from the sorted cells. The immunoSEQ Assay was used for sequencing of TCRbeta CDR3 regions. In its TCRdb copy, this immuneACCESS table keeps in-frame sequences only and misses some clones. Where compared with another copy, unresolved V genes explain less than half of these, and the others have no known cause. For this sample there are tens of thousands of clones; 70% to 90% appear just once. Approximately 8% of the sample comes from the top ten.

The TCR originated in an adult with an advanced solid tumor such as melanoma, head and neck, liver or kidney cancer. The sample here was CD4+ or CD8+ T cells sorted from blood, taken in a trial of the OX40 agonist ivuxolimab. The V and J segments used are TRBV6-5 and TRBJ2-2, with TRBD1 as a weak D call on 5 bases. CDR3 reads: CASSSRRVVTGELFF. The base sequence is TGTGCCAGCAGTTCCCGCAGGGTTGTCACCGGGGAGCTGTTTTTT.